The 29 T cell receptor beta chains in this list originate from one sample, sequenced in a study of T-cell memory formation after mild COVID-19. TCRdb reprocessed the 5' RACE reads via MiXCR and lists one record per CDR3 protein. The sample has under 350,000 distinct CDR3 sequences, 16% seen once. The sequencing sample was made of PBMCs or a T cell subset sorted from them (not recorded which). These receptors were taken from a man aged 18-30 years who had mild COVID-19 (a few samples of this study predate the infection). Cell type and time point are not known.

This CDR3 is CSVWGGAGNEQFF. The DNA for the CDR3 is TGCAGCGTTTGGGGGGGGGCAGGCAATGAGCAGTTCTTC. This chain uses TRBV29-1 with TRBJ2-1; maybe TRBD2 (7 bases). The CDR3 is 13 residues long. V dropped 5 bases and J dropped 6 bases, with 14 bases sitting between them. Germline assignment: CDR1 SQVTM and CDR2 ANQGSEA.

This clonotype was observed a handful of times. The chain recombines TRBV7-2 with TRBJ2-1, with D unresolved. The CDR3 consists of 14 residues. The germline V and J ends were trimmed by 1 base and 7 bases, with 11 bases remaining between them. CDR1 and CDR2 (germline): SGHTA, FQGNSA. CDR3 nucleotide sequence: TGTGCCAGCAGCTTAGGTCGGAGTCTGAATGAGCAGTTCTTC. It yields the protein CASSLGRSLNEQFF.

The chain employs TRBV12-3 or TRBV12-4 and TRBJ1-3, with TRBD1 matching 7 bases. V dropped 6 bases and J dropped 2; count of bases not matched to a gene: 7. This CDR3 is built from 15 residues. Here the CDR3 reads CASSPRGTAGNTIYF. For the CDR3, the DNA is TGTGCCAGCAGCCCCAGGGGGACAGCTGGAAACACCATATATTTT.

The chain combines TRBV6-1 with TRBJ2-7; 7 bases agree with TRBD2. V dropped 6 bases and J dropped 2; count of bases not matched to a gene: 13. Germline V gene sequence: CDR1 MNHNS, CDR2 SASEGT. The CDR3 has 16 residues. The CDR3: CASRGLSSGETYEQYF. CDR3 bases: TGTGCCAGCAGGGGTCTATCGAGCGGGGAGACCTACGAGCAGTACTTC.

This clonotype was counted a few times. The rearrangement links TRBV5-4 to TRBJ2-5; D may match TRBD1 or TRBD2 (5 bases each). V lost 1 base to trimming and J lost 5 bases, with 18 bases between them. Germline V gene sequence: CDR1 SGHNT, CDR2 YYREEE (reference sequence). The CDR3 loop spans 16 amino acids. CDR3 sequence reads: CASSLPGPMSWETQYF. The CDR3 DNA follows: TGTGCCAGCAGCTTGCCGGGACCGATGTCGTGGGAGACCCAGTACTTC.

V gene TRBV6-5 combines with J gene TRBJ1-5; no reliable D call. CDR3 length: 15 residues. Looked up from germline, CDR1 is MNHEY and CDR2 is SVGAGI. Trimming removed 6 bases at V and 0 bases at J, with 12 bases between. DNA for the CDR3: TGTGCCAGCAGAATCTCCAGGAATAGCAATCAGCCCCAGCATTTT. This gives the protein CASRISRNSNQPQHF.

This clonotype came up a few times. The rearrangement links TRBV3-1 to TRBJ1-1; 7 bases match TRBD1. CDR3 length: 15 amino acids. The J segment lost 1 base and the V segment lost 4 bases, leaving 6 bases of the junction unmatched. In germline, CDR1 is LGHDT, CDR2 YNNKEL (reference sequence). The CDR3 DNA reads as TGTGCCAGCAGCCTTCGACAGGGAGGGAACACTGAAGCTTTCTTT. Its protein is CASSLRQGGNTEAFF.

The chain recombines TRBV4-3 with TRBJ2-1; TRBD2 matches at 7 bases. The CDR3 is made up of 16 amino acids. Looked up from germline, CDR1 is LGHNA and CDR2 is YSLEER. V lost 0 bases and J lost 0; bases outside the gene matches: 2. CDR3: CASSQEAGSSYNEQFF. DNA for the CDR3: TGCGCCAGCAGCCAAGAAGCGGGGAGCTCCTACAATGAGCAGTTCTTC.

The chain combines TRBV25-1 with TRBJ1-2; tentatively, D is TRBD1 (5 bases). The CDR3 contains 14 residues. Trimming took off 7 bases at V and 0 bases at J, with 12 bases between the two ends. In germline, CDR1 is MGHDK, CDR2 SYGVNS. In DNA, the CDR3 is TGTGCCAGCATAGGACAATCAGCTAACTATGGCTACACCTTC. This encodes CASIGQSANYGYTF.

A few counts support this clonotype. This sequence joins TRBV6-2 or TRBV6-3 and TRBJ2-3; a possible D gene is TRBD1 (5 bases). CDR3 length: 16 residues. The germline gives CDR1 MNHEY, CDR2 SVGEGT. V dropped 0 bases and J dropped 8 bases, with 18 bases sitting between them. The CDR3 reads CASSYSIGPRRGTQYF. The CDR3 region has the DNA TGTGCCAGCAGTTACTCGATTGGACCGAGAAGGGGTACGCAGTATTTT.

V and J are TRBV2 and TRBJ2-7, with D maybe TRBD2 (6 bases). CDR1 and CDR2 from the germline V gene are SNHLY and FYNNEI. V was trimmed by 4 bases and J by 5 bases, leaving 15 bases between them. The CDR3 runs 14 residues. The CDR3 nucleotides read TGTGCCAGCAGTGGGGGGGTATGGAGGGACGAGCAGTACTTC. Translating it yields CASSGGVWRDEQYF.

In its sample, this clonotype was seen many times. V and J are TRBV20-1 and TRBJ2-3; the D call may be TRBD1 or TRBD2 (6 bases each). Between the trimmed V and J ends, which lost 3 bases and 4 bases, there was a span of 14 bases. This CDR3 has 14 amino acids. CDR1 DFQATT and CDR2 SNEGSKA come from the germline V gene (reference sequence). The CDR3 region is CSASGGIRADTQYF. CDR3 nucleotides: TGCAGTGCTAGCGGGGGCATCAGGGCAGATACGCAGTATTTT.

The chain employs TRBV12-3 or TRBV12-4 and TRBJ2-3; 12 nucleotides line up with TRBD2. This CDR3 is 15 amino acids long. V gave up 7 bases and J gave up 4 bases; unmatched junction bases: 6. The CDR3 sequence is CASKPTSGGPDTQYF. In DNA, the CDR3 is TGTGCCAGCAAACCGACTAGCGGGGGACCAGATACGCAGTATTTT.

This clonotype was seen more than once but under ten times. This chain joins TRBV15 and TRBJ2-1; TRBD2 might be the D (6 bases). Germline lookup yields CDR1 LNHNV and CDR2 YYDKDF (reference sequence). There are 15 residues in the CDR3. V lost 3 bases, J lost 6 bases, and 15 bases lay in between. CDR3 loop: CATSSDRRGVNEQFF. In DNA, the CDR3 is TGTGCCACCAGCAGCGATCGGAGGGGCGTCAATGAGCAGTTCTTC.

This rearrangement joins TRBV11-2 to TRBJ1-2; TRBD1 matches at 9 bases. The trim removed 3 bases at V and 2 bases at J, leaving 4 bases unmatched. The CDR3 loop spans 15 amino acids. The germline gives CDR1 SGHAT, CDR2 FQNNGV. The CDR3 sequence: CASSLAGTGNYGYTF. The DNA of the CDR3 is TGTGCCAGCAGCTTGGCCGGGACAGGGAACTATGGCTACACCTTC.

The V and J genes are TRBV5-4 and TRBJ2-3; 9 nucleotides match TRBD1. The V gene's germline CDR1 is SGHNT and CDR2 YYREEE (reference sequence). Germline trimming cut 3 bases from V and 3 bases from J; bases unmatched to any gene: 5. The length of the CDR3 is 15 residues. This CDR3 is CASSSRDRATDTQYF. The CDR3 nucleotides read TGTGCCAGCAGCTCGAGGGACAGGGCAACAGATACGCAGTATTTT.

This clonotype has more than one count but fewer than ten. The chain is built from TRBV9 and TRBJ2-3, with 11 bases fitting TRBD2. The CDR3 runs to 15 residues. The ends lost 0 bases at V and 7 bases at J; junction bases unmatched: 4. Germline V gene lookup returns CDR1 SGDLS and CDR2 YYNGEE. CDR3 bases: TGTGCCAGCAGCGTAGAGCTAGCGGGGGGTAATACGCAGTATTTT. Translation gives CASSVELAGGNTQYF.

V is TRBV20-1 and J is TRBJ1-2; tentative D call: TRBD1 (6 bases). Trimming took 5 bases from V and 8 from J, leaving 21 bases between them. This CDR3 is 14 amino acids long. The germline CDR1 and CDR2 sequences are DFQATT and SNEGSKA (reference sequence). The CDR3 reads CSAPTRGGGNGYTF. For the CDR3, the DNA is TGCAGTGCTCCGACCCGTGGAGGGGGTAACGGCTACACCTTC.

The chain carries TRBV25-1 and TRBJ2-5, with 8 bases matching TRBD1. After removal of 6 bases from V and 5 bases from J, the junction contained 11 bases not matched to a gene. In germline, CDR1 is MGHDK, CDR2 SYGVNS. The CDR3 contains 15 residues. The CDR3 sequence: CASSLRQGARETQYF. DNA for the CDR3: TGTGCCAGCAGCCTCAGGCAGGGGGCGCGGGAGACCCAGTACTTC.

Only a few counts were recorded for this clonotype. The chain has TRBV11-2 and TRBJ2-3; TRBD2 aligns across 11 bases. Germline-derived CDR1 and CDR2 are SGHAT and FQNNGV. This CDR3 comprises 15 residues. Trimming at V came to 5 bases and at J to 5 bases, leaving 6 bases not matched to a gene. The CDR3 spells CASSPPSGGIDTQYF. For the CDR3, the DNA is TGTGCCAGCAGCCCCCCTAGCGGGGGGATAGATACGCAGTATTTT.

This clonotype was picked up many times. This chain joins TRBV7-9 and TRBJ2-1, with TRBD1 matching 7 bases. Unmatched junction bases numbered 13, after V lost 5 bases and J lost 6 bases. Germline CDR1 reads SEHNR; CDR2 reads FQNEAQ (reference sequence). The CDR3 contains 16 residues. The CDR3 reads CASSPRQGGMGNEQFF. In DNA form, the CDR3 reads TGTGCCAGCAGCCCCCGACAGGGTGGGATGGGCAATGAGCAGTTCTTC.

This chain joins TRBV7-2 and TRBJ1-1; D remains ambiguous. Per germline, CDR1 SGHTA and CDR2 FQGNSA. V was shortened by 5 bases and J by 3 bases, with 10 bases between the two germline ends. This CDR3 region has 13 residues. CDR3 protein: CASSLSRDTEAFF. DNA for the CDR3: TGTGCCAGCAGCCTCTCCCGCGACACTGAAGCTTTCTTT.

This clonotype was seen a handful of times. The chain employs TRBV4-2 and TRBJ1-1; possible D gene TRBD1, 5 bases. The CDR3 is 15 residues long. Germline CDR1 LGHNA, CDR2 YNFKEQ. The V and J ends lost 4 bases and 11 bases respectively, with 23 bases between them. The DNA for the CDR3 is TGTGCCAGCAGCCCAGAGATAGGGGTGGTCGCATTTGCTTTCTTT. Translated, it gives CASSPEIGVVAFAFF.

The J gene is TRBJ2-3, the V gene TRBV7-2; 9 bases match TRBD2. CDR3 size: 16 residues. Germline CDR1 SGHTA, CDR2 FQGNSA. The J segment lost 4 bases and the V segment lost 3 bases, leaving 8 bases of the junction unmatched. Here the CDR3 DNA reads TGTGCCAGCAGCTTTCGTCCAGCGGGGGGTTCAGATACGCAGTATTTT. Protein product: CASSFRPAGGSDTQYF.

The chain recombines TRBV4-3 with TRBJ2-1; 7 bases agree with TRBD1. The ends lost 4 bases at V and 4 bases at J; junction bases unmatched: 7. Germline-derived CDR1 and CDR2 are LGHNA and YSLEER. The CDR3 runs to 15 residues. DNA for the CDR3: TGCGCCAGCAGCCCGGGGACAGACCAATACAATGAGCAGTTCTTC. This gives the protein CASSPGTDQYNEQFF.

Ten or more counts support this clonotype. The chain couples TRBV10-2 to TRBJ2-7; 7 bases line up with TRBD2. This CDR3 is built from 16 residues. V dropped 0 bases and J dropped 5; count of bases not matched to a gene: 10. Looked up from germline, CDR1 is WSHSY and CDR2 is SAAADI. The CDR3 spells CASSESQGLVGHEQYF. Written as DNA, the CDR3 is TGCGCCAGCAGTGAGTCACAAGGACTAGTCGGCCACGAGCAGTACTTC.

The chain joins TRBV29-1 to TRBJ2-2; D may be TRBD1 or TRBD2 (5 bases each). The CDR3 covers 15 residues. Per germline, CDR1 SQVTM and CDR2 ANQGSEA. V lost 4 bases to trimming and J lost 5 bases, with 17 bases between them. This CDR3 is CSVVILGTTTGELFF. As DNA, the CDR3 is TGCAGCGTTGTGATTCTGGGGACCACTACCGGGGAGCTGTTTTTT.

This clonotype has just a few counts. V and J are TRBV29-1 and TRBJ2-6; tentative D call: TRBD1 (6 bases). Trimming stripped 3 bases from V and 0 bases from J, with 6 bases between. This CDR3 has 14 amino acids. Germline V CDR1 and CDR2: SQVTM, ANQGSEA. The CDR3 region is CSVEDSSGANVLTF. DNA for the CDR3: TGCAGCGTTGAGGACAGCTCTGGGGCCAACGTCCTGACTTTC.

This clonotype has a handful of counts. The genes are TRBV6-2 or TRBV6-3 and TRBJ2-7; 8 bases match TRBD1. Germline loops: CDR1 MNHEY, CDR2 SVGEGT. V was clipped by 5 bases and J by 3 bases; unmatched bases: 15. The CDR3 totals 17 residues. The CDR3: CASSTTGELSFFYEQYV. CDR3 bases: TGTGCCAGCAGTACGACAGGGGAACTCTCATTTTTCTACGAGCAGTACGTC.